The 29 T cell receptor beta chains presented below share a single source sample, sequenced in a study of cytomegalovirus exposure and HLA in healthy donors. It was with 60 Vbeta and 13 Jbeta primers that the PCR ran. Some clones are missing from TCRdb's copy, which holds only in-frame ones; the method was immunoSEQ multiplex PCR. The data contain about 130,000 clones, roughly three quarters of them singletons. Sequences were obtained from PBMCs. The source of these receptors is a man in his forties or fifties in good health and CMV-seronegative.

This sequence joins TRBV6-6 and TRBJ1-1, with 7 bases aligning to TRBD1. Germline V gene data show CDR1 as MNHNY and CDR2 as SVGAGI (reference sequence). The CDR3 spans 15 residues. J lost 5 bases, V lost 4 bases, and 10 bases had no gene match. CDR3 coding DNA: TGTGCCAGCAGTTCAAGGACAGGCACGGGAACTGAAGCTTTCTTT. Translated: CASSSRTGTGTEAFF.

This chain connects TRBV6-5 to TRBJ2-2; 13 bases agree with TRBD2. This CDR3 is built from 16 residues. The V segment lost 4 bases and the J segment 7 bases; nucleotides outside the gene matches: 6. CDR1 and CDR2 from the germline V gene are MNHEY and SVGAGI. The CDR3 sequence: CASSSRLAGGIGELFF. Here the CDR3 DNA reads TGTGCCAGCAGTTCCCGACTAGCGGGAGGTATCGGGGAGCTGTTTTTT.

Only one count was recorded for this clone. The junction differs from germline at one of its ends, possibly a read error. The chain links TRBV27 to TRBJ2-2; weak D call: TRBD2 (6 bases). The CDR3 contains 14 residues. In germline, CDR1 is MNHEY, CDR2 SMNVEV (reference sequence). The CDR3 sequence: CASRLAAGTGGLFF. As DNA, the CDR3 is TGTGCCAGCAGGTTAGCGGCGGGGACCGGGGGGCTGTTTTTT.

The gene calls are TRBV9 and TRBJ2-2; TRBD2 matches 13 bases. CDR1 and CDR2 from the germline V gene are SGDLS and YYNGEE. V dropped 4 bases and J dropped 4; count of bases not matched to a gene: 7. CDR3 size: 17 residues. CDR3: CASSRGTSGEITGELFF. The CDR3 DNA reads as TGTGCCAGCAGCAGAGGGACTAGCGGGGAAATCACCGGGGAGCTGTTTTTT.

The chain joins TRBV29-1 to TRBJ2-1; D call uncertain. CDR3 length equals 11 residues. V was pared by 7 bases and J by 4 bases, with 8 bases between. Germline assignment: CDR1 SQVTM and CDR2 ANQGSEA. The CDR3 sequence is CSGDLYNEQFF. In DNA form, the CDR3 reads TGCAGCGGAGACTTATACAATGAGCAGTTCTTC.

This clone was recorded once. The chain is built from TRBV6-5 and TRBJ2-3, with D possibly TRBD2 on 7 matching bases. With 6 bases removed from V and 0 bases from J, the gap between germline ends came to 13 bases. There are 15 residues in the CDR3. Germline V CDR1 and CDR2: MNHEY, SVGAGI. DNA of the CDR3: TGTGCCAGCAGCTACGCGGGGGCGAGCACAGATACGCAGTATTTT. Translation: CASSYAGASTDTQYF.

This chain uses TRBV27 with TRBJ2-7; D is perhaps TRBD2 (7 bases). The CDR3 is 11 residues long. Per germline, CDR1 MNHEY and CDR2 SMNVEV (reference sequence). V lost 8 bases to trimming and J lost 4 bases, with 9 bases between them. The CDR3 coding sequence is TGTGCCAGCGCGGGGGCGTACGAGCAGTACTTC. This codes for CASAGAYEQYF.

The chain is built from TRBV5-4 and TRBJ2-6; 8 nucleotides line up with TRBD1. CDR3 size: 17 residues. Looked up from germline, CDR1 is SGHNT and CDR2 is YYREEE (reference sequence). V lost 5 bases and J lost 2; bases outside the gene matches: 9. Here the CDR3 DNA reads TGTGCCAGCAGAACTGGACAGGGAGTGGCTGGGGCCAACGTCCTGACTTTC. Residues: CASRTGQGVAGANVLTF.

The rearrangement joins TRBV5-1 to TRBJ2-3; D call uncertain. From germline, CDR1 is SGHRS and CDR2 YFSETQ. The CDR3 is 11 residues long. V was shortened by 6 bases and J by 2 bases, with 4 bases between the two germline ends. The CDR3 DNA sequence: TGCGCCAGCACCAACACAGATACGCAGTATTTT. Amino acid sequence: CASTNTDTQYF.

The chain links TRBV27 to TRBJ2-7; 10 nucleotides match TRBD2. Trimming cost V 7 bases and J 4 bases; bases outside gene matches: 13. The CDR3 covers 16 residues. Germline loops: CDR1 MNHEY, CDR2 SMNVEV (reference sequence). CDR3 sequence: CASIPSLAGPAYEQYF. In DNA form, the CDR3 reads TGTGCCAGCATCCCATCACTAGCGGGGCCCGCTTACGAGCAGTACTTC.

This clone was seen a single time. V gene TRBV6-5 combines with J gene TRBJ1-1; D possibly corresponds to TRBD1 (6 bases). Trimming removed 0 bases from V and 0 bases from J, with 8 bases in between. Germline V gene sequence: CDR1 MNHEY, CDR2 SVGAGI. The CDR3 is 15 amino acids. Here the CDR3 DNA reads TGTGCCAGCAGTTACTCGAACAGGGTGAACACTGAAGCTTTCTTT. Translating it yields CASSYSNRVNTEAFF.

The chain uses TRBV11-3 and TRBJ1-4, with D perhaps matching TRBD1 (5 bases). The CDR3 extends over 13 amino acids. CDR1 is SGHNT, CDR2 YENEEA, per germline. V shed 2 bases and J shed 8 bases, with 9 bases lying between them. CDR3 bases: TGTGCCAGCAGCTTATATGGGGCGGAAAAACTGTTTTTT. It encodes CASSLYGAEKLFF.

The genes are TRBV28 and TRBJ1-1; 10 bases are shared with TRBD1. There are 15 residues in the CDR3. The germline V gene has CDR1 MDHEN and CDR2 SYDVKM. J gave up 6 bases and V 6 bases, and 10 bases lay outside the gene matches. DNA for the CDR3: TGTGCCAGCAGCTCCCCACGACAGGGGGCCCCTGAAGCTTTCTTT. This gives the protein CASSSPRQGAPEAFF.

CDR3 sequence reads: CASSLAGTPDLEETQYF. CDR3 nucleotide sequence: TGTGCCAGCAGCTTAGCGGGGACACCTGACCTGGAAGAGACCCAGTACTTC. The rearrangement uses TRBV7-8 and TRBJ2-5, with D maybe TRBD1 (6 bases). The CDR3 is 17 amino acids. Germline assignment: CDR1 SGHVS and CDR2 FQNEAQ. Trimming pared 0 bases from V and 3 bases from J, leaving 17 bases between.

This clone was detected a few times. V gene TRBV6-1 combines with J gene TRBJ2-1, with a possible D match to TRBD2 (7 bases). Trimming pared 2 bases from V and 6 bases from J, leaving 17 bases between. The CDR3 is 16 residues long. Per the germline V gene, CDR1 is MNHNS and CDR2 is SASEGT. CDR3 amino acids: CASSERWGGKGNEQFF. The CDR3 bases are TGTGCCAGCAGTGAAAGGTGGGGGGGCAAGGGCAATGAGCAGTTCTTC.

The chain couples TRBV7-2 to TRBJ2-7; TRBD2 agrees at 13 bases. J was trimmed by 4 bases and V by 3 bases; bases with no gene match: 3. From germline, CDR1 is SGHTA and CDR2 FQGNSA. The CDR3 runs to 15 residues. The CDR3: CASSFRLAGGYEQYF. In nucleotides, the CDR3 is TGTGCCAGCAGCTTCCGACTAGCGGGAGGTTACGAGCAGTACTTC.

The chain is built from TRBV7-9 and TRBJ2-5; 9 bases map to TRBD2. The germline V gene encodes CDR1 SEHNR and CDR2 FQNEAQ (reference sequence). This CDR3 has 13 amino acids. The V segment lost 6 bases and the J segment 5 bases; nucleotides outside the gene matches: 4. The CDR3 loop is CASRIAGAETQYF. Written as DNA, the CDR3 is TGTGCCAGCAGGATAGCGGGAGCGGAGACCCAGTACTTC.

The V gene is TRBV21-1, the J gene TRBJ2-7; the table's TRBD2 call for D was not verified on the DNA. TRBV21-1 is given as a pseudogene. This CDR3 region has 14 residues. Here the CDR3 DNA reads TGTGCCAGCAGCAAAGGGGGGGTGGGCTACGAGCAGTACTTC. The encoded protein is CASSKGGVGYEQYF.

The rearrangement uses TRBV12-5 and TRBJ2-7, with 9 bases matching TRBD1. The trim removed 4 bases at V and 4 bases at J, leaving 2 bases unmatched. Germline CDR1 and CDR2: LGHNT and FRNRAP. This CDR3 region has 13 residues. The DNA for the CDR3 is TGTGCTAGTGGTTGGGACAGGGTGTACGAGCAGTACTTC. Protein: CASGWDRVYEQYF.

V usage is TRBV7-8 and J usage is TRBJ1-2; no definite D call. Between the trimmed V and J ends, which lost 5 bases and 1 base, there was a span of 14 bases. Germline V gene lookup returns CDR1 SGHVS and CDR2 FQNEAQ. The length of the CDR3 is 15 residues. In nucleotides, the CDR3 is TGTGCCAGCAGCCCGACGGGTTCAATTAACTATGGCTACACCTTC. Translated: CASSPTGSINYGYTF. The variable domain in full, with the rest retrieved from reference TRBV7-8 and TRBJ1-2, is GAGVSQSPRYKVAKRGQDVALRCDPISGHVSLFWYQQALGQGPEFLTYFQNEAQLDKSGLPSDRFFAERPEGSVSTLKIQRTQQEDSAVYLCASSPTGSINYGYTFGSGTRLTVV.

This clone has a single count. This chain joins TRBV19 and TRBJ1-6, with 7 bases lining up with TRBD1. Trimming at V came to 6 bases and at J to 9 bases, leaving 11 bases not matched to a gene. The CDR3 length is 15 residues. Germline V gives CDR1 LNHDA, CDR2 SQIVND (reference sequence). This CDR3 reads CASRLGGASFSPLHF. The CDR3 DNA follows: TGTGCCAGTAGGCTAGGGGGCGCCTCGTTTTCACCCCTCCACTTT.

J is TRBJ1-2 and V is TRBV5-4; D call uncertain. V was clipped by 2 bases and J by 5 bases, with 10 bases between them. This CDR3 contains 13 residues. Per germline, CDR1 SGHNT and CDR2 YYREEE (reference sequence). The CDR3 nucleotides read TGTGCCAGCAGCTTAGATGGCCTTTATGGCTACACCTTC. This codes for CASSLDGLYGYTF.

This clone was seen just once. The rearrangement uses TRBV11-2 and TRBJ2-3; D ambiguous. Germline V gene sequence: CDR1 SGHAT, CDR2 FQNNGV. Trimming pared 5 bases from V and 0 bases from J, leaving 6 bases between. This CDR3 is built from 13 residues. CDR3 nucleotides: TGTGCCAGCAGCCGAGGTAGCACAGATACGCAGTATTTT. Its protein is CASSRGSTDTQYF. Full variable domain (outside the CDR3, taken from reference TRBV11-2 and TRBJ2-3): EAGVAQSPRYKIIEKRQSVAFWCNPISGHATLYWYQQILGQGPKLLIQFQNNGVVDDSQLPKDRFSAERLKGVDSTLKIQPAKLEDSAVYLCASSRGSTDTQYFGPGTRLTVL.

The chain joins TRBV10-3 to TRBJ1-4; D gene ambiguous. Trimming cost V 3 bases and J 8 bases, with 16 bases left between them. Germline V CDR1 and CDR2: ENHRY, SYGVKD. The CDR3 covers 15 residues. The CDR3, as DNA: TGTGCCATCAGTGATACTTCTGGAGCGGGGGAAAAACTGTTTTTT. It specifies CAISDTSGAGEKLFF.

V usage is TRBV28 and J usage is TRBJ2-3, with D possibly TRBD2 on 6 matching bases. There are 14 residues in the CDR3. V gave up 3 bases and J gave up 5 bases, with 12 bases separating them. Germline lookup yields CDR1 MDHEN and CDR2 SYDVKM. DNA of the CDR3: TGTGCCAGCAGTTTTGTAGGTAGCGGAGATACGCAGTATTTT. This sequence encodes CASSFVGSGDTQYF. The full variable domain, in which reference TRBV28 and TRBJ2-3 provide the parts outside the CDR3, is DVKVTQSSRYLVKRTGEKVFLECVQDMDHENMFWYRQDPGLGLRLIYFSYDVKMKEKGDIPEGYSVSREKKERFSLILESASTNQTSMYLCASSFVGSGDTQYFGPGTRLTVL.

The V gene is TRBV5-8, the J gene TRBJ1-5, with TRBD1 identical over 9 bases. Germline CDR1 SGHTS, CDR2 YDEGEE. CDR3 size: 13 residues. The ends lost 4 bases at V and 7 bases at J; junction bases unmatched: 3. CDR3 sequence (DNA): TGTGCCAGCAGCCGACAGGGGGGACAGCCCCAGCATTTT. It encodes CASSRQGGQPQHF.

The J gene is TRBJ1-1, the V gene TRBV29-1, with no clear D. Germline assignment: CDR1 SQVTM and CDR2 ANQGSEA. CDR3 size: 13 residues. Trimming left V 2 bases short and J 1 base short, with 8 bases between. The CDR3: CSVESPENTEAFF. CDR3 DNA sequence: TGCAGCGTTGAATCACCAGAGAACACTGAAGCTTTCTTT.

The genes are TRBV28 and TRBJ1-2; 7 bases align to TRBD1. This CDR3 comprises 13 residues. CDR1 is MDHEN, CDR2 SYDVKM, per germline. Unmatched junction bases numbered 7, after V lost 4 bases and J lost 8 bases. The CDR3 here is CASSSAQGGGYTF. Written as DNA, the CDR3 is TGTGCCAGCAGTTCGGCCCAGGGGGGAGGCTACACCTTC.

The chain links TRBV11-2 to TRBJ2-7; TRBD1 aligns across 7 bases. After removal of 4 bases from V and 3 bases from J, the junction contained 3 bases not matched to a gene. There are 13 residues in the CDR3. Germline CDR1 SGHAT, CDR2 FQNNGV. CDR3 residues: CASSSGTVYEQYF. CDR3 DNA sequence: TGTGCCAGCAGCTCTGGGACAGTCTACGAGCAGTACTTC. The full variable domain, its missing parts supplied by reference TRBV11-2 and TRBJ2-7, is EAGVAQSPRYKIIEKRQSVAFWCNPISGHATLYWYQQILGQGPKLLIQFQNNGVVDDSQLPKDRFSAERLKGVDSTLKIQPAKLEDSAVYLCASSSGTVYEQYFGPGTRLTVT.